This T cell receptor beta chain was sequenced during a study of technical replicates of blood from a few donors. The repertoire was sequenced with immunoSEQ multiplex PCR; TCRdb's copy has only in-frame clones and lacks some. The sample consists of 50,000 to 65,000 clones, 80% to 95% of them appearing once. The V segment lost 3 bases and the J segment 4 bases; nucleotides outside the gene matches: 7. The CDR3 sequence is 15 residues long. The germline V gene has CDR1 SGHTA and CDR2 FQGNSA. Input material: PBMCs. The rearrangement joins TRBV7-2 to TRBJ2-3; 7 bases fit TRBD2. The sequence was obtained from a human donor in good health. Some clones in this sample may be carry-over from other donors' samples. The CDR3 nucleotides are TGTGCCAGCAGCTTTTACGGGGGAGGGGCAGATACGCAGTATTTT. This encodes CASSFYGGGADTQYF.